This TCR beta chain comes out of a study of cytomegalovirus exposure and HLA in healthy donors. Study-wide points: A later analysis found most CMV-associated TCR beta chains apparently HLA-restricted. The study designated roughly 160 TCR beta chains cytomegalovirus-associated. For cytomegalovirus status, the classifier reportedly gave diagnoses with high specificity and sensitivity.

Primers: 60 Vbeta forward and 13 Jbeta reverse. The assay was immunoSEQ multiplex PCR, and TCRdb's table has in-frame clones only and misses some. The repertoire shows 90,000 to 100,000 clones; the top ten hold around 3.4%. Trimming at V came to 0 bases and at J to 6 bases, leaving 6 bases not matched to a gene. CDR1 SGHTA and CDR2 FQGTGA come from the germline V gene. The CDR3 loop spans 17 amino acids. In regard to this clone: Its cognate antigen is unknown.

Source material: PBMCs. The chain joins TRBV7-3 to TRBJ2-2; 11 bases fit TRBD2. This clonotype originated in a woman aged 25 to 45 in good health and CMV-seronegative. The CDR3 spells CASSLTRDSGRAGELFF. CDR3 DNA: TGTGCCAGCAGCTTAACCCGGGATAGCGGGAGGGCCGGGGAGCTGTTTTTT.